One sample yielded the 24 T cell receptor beta chains listed below, sequenced in a study of OX40 agonist ivuxolimab in advanced cancers. Only in-frame clones appear in the TCRdb table, and some are missing; sequencing was by immunoSEQ multiplex PCR. Among tens of thousands of clones listed, roughly nine tenths were seen once. The sequenced sample was CD4+ or CD8+ T cells sorted from blood, obtained in a trial of the OX40 agonist ivuxolimab. The origin of the receptors is an adult with an advanced solid tumor such as melanoma, head and neck, liver or kidney cancer.

The V gene is TRBV7-7, the J gene TRBJ2-5, with 7 bases that match TRBD2. CDR3 size: 14 residues. V lost 3 bases, J lost 5 bases, and 6 bases stayed unmatched. Germline values: CDR1 SSHAT, CDR2 FNYEAQ (reference sequence). Here the CDR3 DNA reads TGTGCCAGCAGCTTGGGAGGGGCCGGTGAGACCCAGTACTTC. Translation gives CASSLGGAGETQYF.

The chain couples TRBV7-2 to TRBJ1-3; D possibly corresponds to TRBD1 (5 bases). Trimming cost V 1 base and J 0 bases, with 13 bases left between them. The CDR3 extends over 17 amino acids. Germline-derived CDR1 and CDR2 are SGHTA and FQGNSA. The CDR3 region is CASSLEGTIYSGNTIYF. The CDR3 bases are TGTGCCAGCAGCTTAGAAGGGACGATATACTCTGGAAACACCATATATTTT. The complete variable domain, with remaining parts taken from reference TRBV7-2 and TRBJ1-3, reads GAGVSQSPSNKVTEKGKDVELRCDPISGHTALYWYRQSLGQGLEFLIYFQGNSAPDKSGLPSDRFSAERTGGSVSTLTIQRTQQEDSAVYLCASSLEGTIYSGNTIYFGEGSWLTVV.

This rearrangement joins TRBV18 to TRBJ2-2, with D uncertain. From germline, CDR1 is KGHSH and CDR2 LQKENI. The ends were cut back, 5 bases at V and 4 bases at J, with 11 bases in the middle. The CDR3 loop spans 14 amino acids. The CDR3 bases are TGTGCCAGCTCAGAGAGTCGAAGCACCGGGGAGCTGTTTTTT. Amino acids: CASSESRSTGELFF.

The genes are TRBV6-5 and TRBJ1-5; tentative D call: TRBD1 (6 bases). Trimming took 5 bases from V and 0 from J, leaving 8 bases between them. The CDR3 has 14 residues. Germline lookup yields CDR1 MNHEY and CDR2 SVGAGI. The CDR3 DNA sequence: TGTGCCAGCAGTCGACAGGCTAGCAATCAGCCCCAGCATTTT. It yields the protein CASSRQASNQPQHF.

V and J are TRBV10-2 and TRBJ1-5; D may be TRBD1 (6 bases). Germline-derived CDR1 and CDR2 are WSHSY and SAAADI. V was trimmed by 6 bases and J by 7 bases, leaving 16 bases between them. The CDR3 loop spans 14 amino acids. The CDR3 DNA reads as TGCGCCAGCAGCGCGGGGACAACAGGGCAGCCCCAGCATTTT. It encodes CASSAGTTGQPQHF.

The chain joins TRBV7-2 to TRBJ2-3, with 9 nucleotides matching TRBD1. Germline trimming cut 5 bases from V and 5 bases from J; bases unmatched to any gene: 8. In germline, CDR1 is SGHTA, CDR2 FQGNSA. The CDR3 is 15 residues long. DNA of the CDR3: TGTGCCAGCAGCGGAATCGGGACAGGGAAAGATACGCAGTATTTT. Translating gives CASSGIGTGKDTQYF.

This rearrangement joins TRBV5-4 to TRBJ1-1; D may be TRBD1 (5 bases). Trimming took 2 bases from V and 0 from J, leaving 11 bases between them. Germline loops: CDR1 SGHNT, CDR2 YYREEE (reference sequence). The CDR3 consists of 15 residues. The CDR3 here is CASSLDPGLNTEAFF. The CDR3 bases are TGTGCCAGCAGCTTAGACCCGGGGCTGAACACTGAAGCTTTCTTT.

J is TRBJ1-4 and V is TRBV9, with D unclear. V lost 0 bases and J lost 8, with 17 bases in between. The CDR3 is 16 amino acids. Germline CDR1 and CDR2: SGDLS and YYNGEE. The CDR3 DNA reads TGTGCCAGCAGCGTAGCCTTGGGAGGTTTAAGAGAAAAACTGTTTTTT. The encoded protein is CASSVALGGLREKLFF.

The chain carries TRBV7-9 and TRBJ2-7; D may be TRBD1 (5 bases). The CDR3 is 14 amino acids. V lost 5 bases and J 4 bases, leaving 15 bases between the germline ends. CDR1 and CDR2 from the germline V gene are SEHNR and FQNEAQ (reference sequence). The CDR3 bases are TGTGCCAGCAGCCCTGGACAAGGACCTTACGAGCAGTACTTC. This translates into CASSPGQGPYEQYF.

CDR3 residues: CASSYSIAGGSYEQYF. CDR3 in DNA: TGTGCCAGCAGTTACTCGATAGCGGGGGGGTCCTACGAGCAGTACTTC. V usage is TRBV6-5 and J usage is TRBJ2-7; 11 nucleotides match TRBD2. The CDR3 sequence is 16 residues long. The V gene's germline CDR1 is MNHEY and CDR2 SVGAGI. V trimming: 0 bases; J trimming: 1 base; junction bases outside the gene matches: 2.

J is TRBJ1-5 and V is TRBV6-1, with D hard to call. Germline CDR1 and CDR2: MNHNS and SASEGT. The ends were cut back, 5 bases at V and 0 bases at J, with 8 bases in the middle. The CDR3 runs to 14 residues. The CDR3 sequence: CASSPENSNQPQHF. The CDR3 nucleotides read TGTGCCAGCAGTCCAGAGAATAGCAATCAGCCCCAGCATTTT.

This chain connects TRBV11-2 to TRBJ2-1; D remains ambiguous. The germline gives CDR1 SGHAT, CDR2 FQNNGV. This CDR3 contains 14 residues. Trimming removed 2 bases from V and 4 bases from J, with 9 bases in between. CDR3: CASSLLYSYNEQFF. In DNA form, the CDR3 reads TGTGCCAGCAGCTTATTATACAGTTACAATGAGCAGTTCTTC.

The chain couples TRBV7-2 to TRBJ2-3, with D maybe TRBD2 (5 bases). Trimming pared 4 bases from V and 0 bases from J, leaving 11 bases between. The CDR3 runs to 15 residues. Germline CDR1 reads SGHTA; CDR2 reads FQGNSA. The CDR3 protein is CASSSQRTSTDTQYF. The CDR3, as DNA: TGTGCCAGCAGCTCACAGAGGACTAGCACAGATACGCAGTATTTT.

The J gene is TRBJ1-1, the V gene TRBV5-1, with D hard to call. V was pared by 0 bases and J by 1 base, with 7 bases between. Germline-derived CDR1 and CDR2 are SGHRS and YFSETQ. The CDR3 is made up of 14 amino acids. The CDR3 spells CASSLDPENTEAFF. The CDR3 bases are TGCGCCAGCAGCTTGGATCCGGAGAACACTGAAGCTTTCTTT. The complete variable domain, with remaining parts taken from reference TRBV5-1 and TRBJ1-1, reads KAGVTQTPRYLIKTRGQQVTLSCSPISGHRSVSWYQQTPGQGLQFLFEYFSETQRNKGNFPGRFSGRQFSNSRSEMNVSTLELGDSALYLCASSLDPENTEAFFGQGTRLTVV.

V and J are TRBV5-4 and TRBJ2-1, with D perhaps TRBD2 (7 bases). V gave up 5 bases and J gave up 7 bases, with 16 bases separating them. This CDR3 region has 14 residues. Looked up from germline, CDR1 is SGHNT and CDR2 is YYREEE (reference sequence). CDR3 region: CASSMGGTQNEQFF. The CDR3 nucleotides read TGTGCCAGCAGTATGGGGGGGACACAGAATGAGCAGTTCTTC.

V gene TRBV11-2 combines with J gene TRBJ2-1, with 8 bases lining up with TRBD2. The V segment lost 0 bases and the J segment 1 base; nucleotides outside the gene matches: 2. Looked up from germline, CDR1 is SGHAT and CDR2 is FQNNGV. CDR3 size: 16 residues. The CDR3 nucleotides are TGTGCCAGCAGCTTAGAAGGGACTAGATCCTACAATGAGCAGTTCTTC. Translated: CASSLEGTRSYNEQFF. Full variable domain (outside the CDR3, taken from reference TRBV11-2 and TRBJ2-1): EAGVAQSPRYKIIEKRQSVAFWCNPISGHATLYWYQQILGQGPKLLIQFQNNGVVDDSQLPKDRFSAERLKGVDSTLKIQPAKLEDSAVYLCASSLEGTRSYNEQFFGPGTRLTVL.

V and J are TRBV5-1 and TRBJ2-6; 7 positions agree with TRBD1. CDR3 size: 18 residues. Germline V gene data show CDR1 as SGHRS and CDR2 as YFSETQ. J was trimmed by 2 bases and V by 0 bases; bases with no gene match: 8. The CDR3 bases are TGCGCCAGCAGCTTGGGATTGACAGGACAGGCTGGGGCCAACGTCCTGACTTTC. Protein product: CASSLGLTGQAGANVLTF. Full variable domain (rest looked up from reference TRBV5-1 and TRBJ2-6): KAGVTQTPRYLIKTRGQQVTLSCSPISGHRSVSWYQQTPGQGLQFLFEYFSETQRNKGNFPGRFSGRQFSNSRSEMNVSTLELGDSALYLCASSLGLTGQAGANVLTFGAGSRLTVL.

The chain links TRBV7-2 to TRBJ2-5; D gene uncertain. The CDR3 consists of 12 residues. V gave up 5 bases and J gave up 13 bases, with 17 bases separating them. CDR1 SGHTA and CDR2 FQGNSA come from the germline V gene. This CDR3 is CASSPEIWTGYF. CDR3 DNA: TGTGCCAGCAGCCCCGAGATCTGGACGGGGTACTTC.

This sequence joins TRBV21-1 and TRBJ2-7; the table's D call TRBD1 went unverified against the DNA. TRBV21-1 is shown as a pseudogene. This CDR3 region has 19 residues. CDR3 residues: CASSKGPTGQGCLSYEQYF. CDR3 nucleotide sequence: TGTGCCAGCAGCAAAGGGCCCACGGGACAGGGATGCCTCTCCTACGAGCAGTACTTC.

The chain recombines TRBV6-5 with TRBJ1-1; unclear D gene. The CDR3 runs to 13 residues. Germline V CDR1 and CDR2: MNHEY, SVGAGI. V lost 2 bases and J 11 bases, leaving 15 bases between the germline ends. CDR3 DNA sequence: TGTGCCAGCAGTTACGAGGGAGATCTAGCTGCTTTCTTT. Residues: CASSYEGDLAAFF.

The V call is TRBV7-9, the J call TRBJ1-3; no clear D. The CDR3 extends over 15 amino acids. Trimming took off 5 bases at V and 1 base at J, with 12 bases between the two ends. Germline V lookup: CDR1 SEHNR, CDR2 FQNEAQ (reference sequence). In nucleotides, the CDR3 is TGTGCCAGCAGCCAAAGACCGATATCTGGAAACACCATATATTTT. Amino acid sequence: CASSQRPISGNTIYF.

This rearrangement joins TRBV19 to TRBJ2-2; TRBD2 agrees at 10 bases. The CDR3 runs 15 residues. V gave up 5 bases and J gave up 7 bases; unmatched junction bases: 7. Germline values: CDR1 LNHDA, CDR2 SQIVND (reference sequence). Here the CDR3 DNA reads TGTGCCAGTAGTGCAACGGGACTAGCGAGCGGGGAGCTGTTTTTT. Translating gives CASSATGLASGELFF. The full variable domain, its missing parts supplied by reference TRBV19 and TRBJ2-2, is DGGITQSPKYLFRKEGQNVTLSCEQNLNHDAMYWYRQDPGQGLRLIYYSQIVNDFQKGDIAEGYSVSREKKESFPLTVTSAQKNPTAFYLCASSATGLASGELFFGEGSRLTVL.

The rearrangement links TRBV11-2 to TRBJ2-5, with a possible D match to TRBD2 (7 bases). This CDR3 contains 16 residues. Looked up from germline, CDR1 is SGHAT and CDR2 is FQNNGV. Deletions cut 8 bases from V and 3 bases from J, with 22 bases between. CDR3 in DNA: TGTGCCAGCCGGGGGGCGGGAAATCGCCCAGAAGAGACCCAGTACTTC. Translation: CASRGAGNRPEETQYF. Full variable domain (outside the CDR3, taken from reference TRBV11-2 and TRBJ2-5): EAGVAQSPRYKIIEKRQSVAFWCNPISGHATLYWYQQILGQGPKLLIQFQNNGVVDDSQLPKDRFSAERLKGVDSTLKIQPAKLEDSAVYLCASRGAGNRPEETQYFGPGTRLLVL.

This clone has a handful of counts. The chain couples TRBV5-5 to TRBJ1-2; D might be TRBD1 (5 bases). The CDR3 runs 13 residues. From germline, CDR1 is SGHKS and CDR2 YYEKEE (reference sequence). Trimming cost V 4 bases and J 5 bases, with 12 bases left between them. CDR3 bases: TGTGCCAGCAGCCAGGTAGAGGGGTATGGCTACACCTTC. This translates into CASSQVEGYGYTF.